This passage covers 3 T cell receptor beta chains from one sample sequenced in a study of radiotherapy plus CTLA-4 blockade in lung cancer. Produced via immunoSEQ multiplex PCR; TCRdb's table is partial and in-frame only. The sample shows 45,000 or so clones, 73% of them seen only once. Material: peripheral blood, obtained from a patient treated with radiotherapy plus ipilimumab. All receptors derive from a human donor with non-small cell lung cancer who had a complete response to radiotherapy plus ipilimumab.

The chain employs TRBV28 and TRBJ2-1; no firm D call. V was trimmed by 6 bases and J by 10 bases, leaving 13 bases between them. The CDR3 extends over 12 amino acids. The germline gives CDR1 MDHEN, CDR2 SYDVKM. The DNA of the CDR3 is TGTGCCAGCAGCCCCCTAGTACGGGAGCAGTTCTTC. Translating gives CASSPLVREQFF.

V and J are TRBV7-9 and TRBJ1-1; D unresolved. V lost 1 base and J 7 bases, leaving 10 bases between the germline ends. Germline CDR1 and CDR2: SEHNR and FQNEAQ (reference sequence). The CDR3 totals 13 residues. CDR3 sequence reads: CASSLGGELEAFF. Written as DNA, the CDR3 is TGTGCCAGCAGCTTAGGCGGGGAGCTTGAAGCTTTCTTT. Supplemented by reference TRBV7-9 and TRBJ1-1, the full variable domain reads DTGVSQNPRHKITKRGQNVTFRCDPISEHNRLYWYRQTLGQGPEFLTYFQNEAQLEKSRLLSDRFSAERPKGSFSTLEIQRTEQGDSAMYLCASSLGGELEAFFGQGTRLTVV.

This chain uses TRBV18 with TRBJ1-1; D is unresolved. Trimming cost V 2 bases and J 7 bases, with 11 bases left between them. Germline-derived CDR1 and CDR2 are KGHSH and LQKENI. The CDR3 extends over 13 amino acids. The CDR3 nucleotides are TGTGCCAGCTCACCAGGGCAGTCGAGTGAAGCTTTCTTT. This encodes CASSPGQSSEAFF. The complete variable domain, with remaining parts taken from reference TRBV18 and TRBJ1-1, reads NAGVMQNPRHLVRRRGQEARLRCSPMKGHSHVYWYRQLPEEGLKFMVYLQKENIIDESGMPKERFSAEFPKEGPSILRIQQVVRGDSAAYFCASSPGQSSEAFFGQGTRLTVV.